This TCR beta chain originates from a study of T cells after posttransplantation cyclophosphamide. Assay: immunoSEQ multiplex PCR; the TCRdb copy retains only in-frame clones and omits some. Among under 15,000 clones listed, about four fifths were seen once. This CDR3 region has 14 residues. Germline V CDR1 and CDR2: LGHNA, YSLEER. The V and J ends lost 1 base and 6 bases respectively, with 12 bases between them. Remarks on this clone: Its antigen is as yet unknown.

General study findings and limits: TRB overlap between skin or GI tissue T cells and blood was limited.

The sample consisted of memory CD4+ T cells sorted from PBMCs. The sequence was obtained from a man over 45 in good health, CMV-negative, and a related stem cell transplant donor. The gene calls are TRBV4-3 and TRBJ1-2; tentatively, D is TRBD1 (5 bases). The CDR3 sequence is CASSQVLTADGYTF. In DNA form, the CDR3 reads TGCGCCAGCAGCCAAGTCTTGACAGCCGATGGCTACACCTTC.